The entry below gives a single T cell receptor beta chain sequence along with its context. This clonotype appeared a few times. What this receptor recognizes is not known. Nothing much larger sits one base from this clone, and base qualities are not available. Reading the germline V gene (reference sequence) gives CDR1 MNHEY and CDR2 SMNVEV. V is clipped by 6 bases and J by 1 base, and the sequence between their germline boundaries is 12 bases long. Spanning cysteine to phenylalanine, the CDR3 consists of 14 amino acids. Only the CDR3 portion is preserved as DNA: 42 bases, with reading frame beginning at the first base. This sample is drawn from a study of response to subunit inactivated influenza vaccine (dated by TCRdb to 2017 to 2018). In terms of the full investigation: To follow how T cells responded to a trivalent subunit inactivated influenza vaccine, the researchers relied on deep quantitative profiling of the T cell receptor repertoire. Here is what the overall study found, with its caveats: It was suggested by the authors that each seasonal influenza vaccination may recruit only a limited number of new T cells.

Library method: RT-PCR. The sequencer was an Illumina HiSeq 2500. TCRdb reran the public reads through fastp at Q25 and MiXCR, keeping productive beta chains. When rows share a CDR3 protein, they turn into one entry using the most common DNA and genes. Recorded for this sample are roughly 700,000 distinct CDR3 sequences; roughly 13% of them occurred a single time. The ten largest clones represent 6% to 7% of the sample. This clonotype originated in a man aged 50 to 59 who received an inactivated influenza vaccine. Donor details come from another sample of the same person, matched by shared clones. The chain was built from TRBV27 and TRBJ1-1, with an unclear D gene assignment. The sequenced sample was PBMCs from blood, obtained 14 to 15 days before vaccination. The CDR3 reads as follows: CASRFGLRNTEAFF. The DNA sequence follows: TGTGCCAGCAGATTCGGCCTCCGGAACACTGAAGCTTTCTTT.